This T cell receptor (beta chain) was sequenced in a study of blood T cell repertoires in COVID-19 (dated by TCRdb to 2018 to 2020). As for the study more broadly: The collaborator samples originated in the United States, Italy and Spain and spanned the acute and convalescent phases of COVID-19. The repertoires were made available in a free public database intended to serve as a resource for research on the immune response to SARS-CoV-2. Deeply sampled blood TCRbeta repertoires from subjects exposed to, actively infected with, or recovered from COVID-19 were included in the dataset. The samples were drawn from two sources: the first 160 participants of the ongoing ImmuneRACE study, and approximately 1,300 subjects contributed by 6 global collaborators. The sample metadata nearly always contained a de-identified subject ID, COVID-19 status, age in years and sex. The material from the prospective study consisted of cDNA or gDNA derived from T cells, B-cell-depleted T cells, or PBMCs. Where HLA class I and class II types were available, the types were taken from metadata supplied by the sample provider, not from assay-based typing. Beyond this particular receptor, the publication reports: The quantity of clinical and demographic metadata differed by source and by participant and was supplied without curation.

The CDR3 covers 19 residues, taking in both the cysteine and the phenylalanine. Of the read, only the CDR3 DNA is kept; its 57 bases are in frame from base 1. Based on the germline V gene, the CDR1 and CDR2 sequences are LGHNA and YSLEER. V is pruned by 2 bases and J by 5 bases, leaving 18 bases of the junction without a gene match. TCRbeta CDR3 regions were amplified from genomic DNA using the immunoSEQ Assay, a bias-controlled multiplex PCR. The study's processing was this. Nucleated cell counts per sample were estimated from amplification of reference gene primers within the assay. To quantify the absolute abundance of each unique TCRbeta CDR3 rearrangement, sequence reads were collapsed and filtered. For each sample, productive Simpson clonality was calculated as the square root of Simpson's diversity index over productive rearrangements. In its TCRdb copy, this immuneACCESS table keeps in-frame sequences only and misses some clones. Where compared with another copy, unresolved V genes explain less than half of these, and the others have no known cause. The DNA gave D and trimming, while V, J and clone size come from that table. The sample table lists approximately 260,000 clones, about 86% of them with a count of one. The biggest ten clones account for under 4.5% of the sample.

Worth noting for this clone: Its antigen remains undetermined. Qualities for individual bases were not recorded, and no much larger clone is one base off.

Enrolling through a virtual design, the prospective study's participants ranged in age from roughly 18 to 89 years and lived across roughly 24 United States geographic areas. Cohort assignment in the prospective study relied on participant-reported clinical history from a screening survey and a study questionnaire. In the prospective study, mobile phlebotomists collected whole blood, serum and a nasopharyngeal or oropharyngeal swab from each participant. Prospective study participants could optionally give additional blood draws and questionnaires over an approximately 2-month period. Blood samples from the prospective study were shipped frozen or at room temperature prior to DNA extraction.

This clonotype was sampled from a man younger than 40 with acute COVID-19. The V and J genes are TRBV4-3 and TRBJ2-3; TRBD2 matches 8 bases in the middle. The specimen sequenced was PBMCs or T cells enriched from blood (not recorded which). The CDR3 amino acid sequence is: CASSQSPHSGRGLGDTQYF. In nucleotides, the sequence is TGCGCCAGCAGCCAATCCCCCCACAGCGGGAGAGGCTTGGGAGATACGCAGTATTTT.